Given below is one TCR beta chain in context. The target antigen is unknown. The data were taken from a study of T cell responses to AZD1222 COVID-19 vaccine. Regarding the study as a whole: The sample set comprised mostly white British donors with more females, and clonal diversity was possibly underestimated.

There are 14 residues in the CDR3. Per the germline V gene, CDR1 is MNHEY and CDR2 is SVGEGT. J lost 6 bases, V lost 6 bases, and 8 bases had no gene match. Method: immunoSEQ multiplex PCR; TCRdb's copy keeps in-frame clones and lacks some. The profile shows roughly 51,000 clones, 70% to 90% of them singletons. The J gene is TRBJ2-7, the V gene TRBV6-2 or TRBV6-3; 10 bases match TRBD2. This TCR came from an adult who received the AZD1222 COVID-19 vaccine. The sample in question was peripheral blood, obtained 28 days after the second AZD1222 dose. CDR3 DNA sequence: TGTGCCAGCAGCTCTAGCGGGAGCATCGTCGAGCAGTACTTC. Translating it yields CASSSSGSIVEQYF.